These 4 T cell receptor beta chains came from one sample sequenced in a study of T-cell reconstitution after alpha-beta-depleted transplantation in children. This sample's TCRbeta library carried unique molecular identifier barcodes. TCRdb redid the calling of the PCR reads with MiXCR, one entry per CDR3 protein. The sample yields 500,000 or so distinct CDR3 sequences, approximately 10% seen once. Sample: PBMCs, mostly from graft donor cells, taken 180 days after TCRalphabeta/CD19-depleted stem cell transplant. The receptors derive from a female patient under 10 years old who had a stem cell transplant for aplastic anemia, so the T cells may come from the graft donor.

The sample holds a few counts of this clonotype. The chain links TRBV15 to TRBJ2-2; 7 positions match TRBD2. The CDR3 totals 17 residues. Per germline, CDR1 LNHNV and CDR2 YYDKDF (reference sequence). The V and J ends lost 5 bases and 2 bases, in that order; junction bases with no gene match: 11. CDR3 in amino acids: CATSHDATSANTGELFF. The CDR3 coding sequence is TGTGCCACCAGCCATGACGCCACTAGCGCCAACACCGGGGAGCTGTTTTTT.

The chain is built from TRBV20-1 and TRBJ1-4; no firm D call. Trimming stripped 7 bases from V and 3 bases from J, with 15 bases between. Germline loops: CDR1 DFQATT, CDR2 SNEGSKA (reference sequence). This CDR3 contains 14 residues. DNA for the CDR3: TGCAGTGGTAGCGAGTCGGGCTCTAATGAAAAACTGTTTTTT. This encodes CSGSESGSNEKLFF.

The chain recombines TRBV29-1 with TRBJ1-2, with D unresolved. Germline V CDR1 and CDR2: SQVTM, ANQGSEA. The CDR3 is made up of 13 amino acids. Deletions cut 5 bases from V and 5 bases from J, with 15 bases between. CDR3 amino acids: CSVLQVSGYGYTF. CDR3 nucleotide sequence: TGCAGCGTTTTGCAGGTCTCTGGGTATGGCTACACCTTC.

This clonotype has only a few counts. The rearrangement uses TRBV24-1 and TRBJ2-3; D may be TRBD1 (6 bases). Trimming removed 2 bases from V and 1 base from J, with 9 bases in between. Germline V lookup: CDR1 KGHDR, CDR2 SFDVKD. The CDR3 loop spans 15 amino acids. In DNA, the CDR3 is TGTGCCACCAGTGATTACAGGGACCGCACAGATACGCAGTATTTT. It specifies CATSDYRDRTDTQYF.